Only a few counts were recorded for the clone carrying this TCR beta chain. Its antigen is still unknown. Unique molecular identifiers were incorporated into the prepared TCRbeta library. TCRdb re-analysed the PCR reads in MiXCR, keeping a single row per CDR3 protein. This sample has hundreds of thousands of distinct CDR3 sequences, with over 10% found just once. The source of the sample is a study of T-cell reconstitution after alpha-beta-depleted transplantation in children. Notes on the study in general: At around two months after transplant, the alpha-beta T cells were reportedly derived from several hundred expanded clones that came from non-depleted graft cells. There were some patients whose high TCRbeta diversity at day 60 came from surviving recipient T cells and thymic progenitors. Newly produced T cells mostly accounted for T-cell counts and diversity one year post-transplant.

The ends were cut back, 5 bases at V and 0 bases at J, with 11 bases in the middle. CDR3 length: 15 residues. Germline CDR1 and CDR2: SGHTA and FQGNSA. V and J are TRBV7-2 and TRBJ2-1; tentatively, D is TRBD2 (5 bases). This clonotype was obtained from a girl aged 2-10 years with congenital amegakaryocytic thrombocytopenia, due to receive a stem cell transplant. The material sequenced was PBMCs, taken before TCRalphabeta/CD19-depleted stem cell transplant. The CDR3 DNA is TGTGCCAGCAGCCGGAGGAGGACCTCCTACAATGAGCAGTTCTTC. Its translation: CASSRRRTSYNEQFF.